This entry is about one T cell receptor beta chain. What it binds is not known. This record belongs to a study of shared clonotypes between healthy human individuals. Study-level findings and limits: Non-shared clonotypes showed lower generation probabilities than clonotypes common to all four donors. Rarefaction curves obtained for sorted subsets showed sequencing incomplete despite large depth.

The protocol was immunoSEQ multiplex PCR, while the TCRdb copy is restricted to in-frame clones and leaves out a portion. This sample yields some 980,000 clones, of which about 80% are seen a single time; about 1.5% belongs to the top ten. This CDR3 region has 16 residues. Per germline, CDR1 SGHAT and CDR2 FQDESV (reference sequence). Between the trimmed V and J ends, which lost 3 bases and 4 bases, there was a span of 17 bases. The specimen sequenced was memory CD4+ T cells sorted from blood. Stated subset: CD45RA-negative fraction. The clonotype was recovered from a man in his late teens or twenties in good health. This chain uses TRBV11-1 with TRBJ2-3; D is perhaps TRBD2 (6 bases). CDR3 DNA sequence: TGTGCCAGCAGCTTGATGCGGGACTCGTCAGCAGATACGCAGTATTTT. It codes for CASSLMRDSSADTQYF.